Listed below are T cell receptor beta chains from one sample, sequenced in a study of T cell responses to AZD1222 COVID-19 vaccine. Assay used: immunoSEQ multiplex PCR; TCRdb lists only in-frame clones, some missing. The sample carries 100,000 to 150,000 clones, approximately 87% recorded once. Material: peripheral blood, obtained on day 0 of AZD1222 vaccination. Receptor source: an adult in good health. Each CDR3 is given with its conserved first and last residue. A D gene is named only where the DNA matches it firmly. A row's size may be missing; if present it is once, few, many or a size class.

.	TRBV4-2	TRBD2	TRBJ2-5	TGTGCCAGCAGCCAAGTCAAGGCTAGCGGAGACCTCCAAGAGACCCAGTACTTC	CASSQVKASGDLQETQYF
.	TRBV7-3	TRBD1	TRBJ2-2	TGTGCCAGCAGCTTAAAAGCACAGGGGACCGGGGAGCTGTTTTTT	CASSLKAQGTGELFF
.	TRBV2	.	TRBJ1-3	TGTGCCAGCAGTCGCCGGGGGACGGGGAGCACCATATATTTT	CASSRRGTGSTIYF
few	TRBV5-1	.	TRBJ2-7	TGCGCCAGCAGGTTGGACGGCCACTCCTACGAGCAGTACTTC	CASRLDGHSYEQYF
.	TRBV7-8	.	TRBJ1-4	TGTGCCAGCAGCTTAGTCGGCTCACGGGCCCGTACTAATGAAAAACTGTTTTTT	CASSLVGSRARTNEKLFF
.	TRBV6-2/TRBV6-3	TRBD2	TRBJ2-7	TGTGCCAGCAGTTACTCGACCAGCGGGGGCTCCTCCTACGAGCAGTACTTC	CASSYSTSGGSSYEQYF
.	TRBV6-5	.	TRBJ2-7	TGTGCCAGCAGTTACTCTCCTGGATCCTACGAGCAGTACTTC	CASSYSPGSYEQYF
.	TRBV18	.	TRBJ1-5	TGTGCCAGCTCACCATTGCGCGAGTCTAATCAGCCCCAGCATTTT	CASSPLRESNQPQHF
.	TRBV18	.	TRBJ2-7	TGTGCCAGCTCACCACCGGGGTCACGTCGGACCTACGAGCAGTACTTC	CASSPPGSRRTYEQYF
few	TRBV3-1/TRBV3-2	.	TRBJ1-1	TGTGCCAGCAGCGATAGGGGTGTGAACACTGAAGCTTTCTTT	CASSDRGVNTEAFF
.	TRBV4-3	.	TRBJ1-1	TGCGCCAGCAGCCAAGACGGATTTAACACTGAAGCTTTCTTT	CASSQDGFNTEAFF
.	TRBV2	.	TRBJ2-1	TGTGCCAGCAGCGCACAGGGAACCTACAATGAGCAGTTCTTC	CASSAQGTYNEQFF
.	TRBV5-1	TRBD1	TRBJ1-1	TGCGCCAGCAGCTGGTCCGGGACAGAGTCTGAAGCTTTCTTT	CASSWSGTESEAFF
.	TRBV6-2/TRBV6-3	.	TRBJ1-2	TGTGCCAGCAGCCCGGTTTCGGGGTCGGCGGGCTACACCTTC	CASSPVSGSAGYTF
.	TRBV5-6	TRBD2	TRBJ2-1	TGTGCCAGCAGGGCAGCGGGAGGGTGGAATGAGCAGTTCTTC	CASRAAGGWNEQFF
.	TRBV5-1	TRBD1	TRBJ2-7	TGCGCCAGCAGCTCGGACAGGTCAGCCTACGAGCAGTACTTC	CASSSDRSAYEQYF
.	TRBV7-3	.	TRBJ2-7	TGTGCCAGCAGCTTAATACCTGGGGGGGAGCAGTACTTC	CASSLIPGGEQYF
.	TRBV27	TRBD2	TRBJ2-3	TGTGCCAGCAGTTCCCGGGGGGGGTATACAGATACGCAGTATTTT	CASSSRGGYTDTQYF
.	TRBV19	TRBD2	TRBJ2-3	TGTGCCAGTAGTATCCTAGCGGGAGGTGAGACAGATACGCAGTATTTT	CASSILAGGETDTQYF
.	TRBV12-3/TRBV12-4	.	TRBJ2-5	TGTGCCAGCAGATTGGGGAGCGGGGAGACCCAGTACTTC	CASRLGSGETQYF
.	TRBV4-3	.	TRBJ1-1	TGCGCCAGCAGCCAAGACAGAGGGGTTATTAGCCCTAGGGCTTTCTTT	CASSQDRGVISPRAFF
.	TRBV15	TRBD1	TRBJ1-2	TGTGCCACCAGCACCCGGGACAGGGGGCGAGGAGGTGCGAGCTATGGCTACACCTTC	CATSTRDRGRGGASYGYTF
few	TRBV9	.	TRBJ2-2	TGTGCCAGCAGCGTAGAAGGTAGCCCGAACACCGGGGAGCTGTTTTTT	CASSVEGSPNTGELFF
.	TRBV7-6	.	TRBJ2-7	TGTGCCAGCAGCCTAGGGGGTCGCGAGCAGTACTTC	CASSLGGREQYF
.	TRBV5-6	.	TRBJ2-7	TGTGCCAGCAGCTCCTACAGAGAAAGGAGCTACGAGCAGTACTTC	CASSSYRERSYEQYF
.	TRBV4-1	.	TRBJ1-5	TGCGCCAGCAGCCACTTAGACGCCAGGGGTAGCAATCAGCCCCAGCATTTT	CASSHLDARGSNQPQHF
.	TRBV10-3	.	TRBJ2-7	TGTGCCATCAGAGGTGCAGGGAGCTCCTACGAGCAGTACTTC	CAIRGAGSSYEQYF
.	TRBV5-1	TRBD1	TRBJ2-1	TGCGCCAGCAACTTACAGGGGACGCCCTCCTACAATGAGCAGTTCTTC	CASNLQGTPSYNEQFF
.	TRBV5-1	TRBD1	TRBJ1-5	TGCGCCGGCAGCCCGAATGCAGGGGGGCAGCCCCAGCATTTT	CAGSPNAGGQPQHF
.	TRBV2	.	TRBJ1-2	TGTGCCAGCAGTGCCGTTAACTATGGCTACACCTTC	CASSAVNYGYTF
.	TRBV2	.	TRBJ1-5	TGTGCCAGCAGTGAGGGGCAGATCAATCAGCCCCAGCATTTT	CASSEGQINQPQHF
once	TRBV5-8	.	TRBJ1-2	TGTGCCAGCAGCCCGCATTTGGGCTACACCTTC	CASSPHLGYTF
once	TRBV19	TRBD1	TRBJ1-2	TGTGCCAGTAGTATCTGGGACAGGGGGGGAAGGAACTATGGCTACACCTTC	CASSIWDRGGRNYGYTF
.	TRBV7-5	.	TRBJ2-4	TGTGCCAGAAGCTTGGCGGGGGACAAAAACATTCAGTACTTC	CARSLAGDKNIQYF
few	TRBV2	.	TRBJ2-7	TGTGCCAGCAGCCACACCTTTATACAGGGTCCCTCCTACGAGCAGTACTTC	CASSHTFIQGPSYEQYF
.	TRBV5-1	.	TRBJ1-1	TGCGCCAGCAGCCGGACCCCCCAGGAGCCTGAAGCTTTCTTT	CASSRTPQEPEAFF
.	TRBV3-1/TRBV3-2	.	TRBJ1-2	TGTGCCAGCAGCCAGAACGACAATTCCTATGGCTACACCTTC	CASSQNDNSYGYTF